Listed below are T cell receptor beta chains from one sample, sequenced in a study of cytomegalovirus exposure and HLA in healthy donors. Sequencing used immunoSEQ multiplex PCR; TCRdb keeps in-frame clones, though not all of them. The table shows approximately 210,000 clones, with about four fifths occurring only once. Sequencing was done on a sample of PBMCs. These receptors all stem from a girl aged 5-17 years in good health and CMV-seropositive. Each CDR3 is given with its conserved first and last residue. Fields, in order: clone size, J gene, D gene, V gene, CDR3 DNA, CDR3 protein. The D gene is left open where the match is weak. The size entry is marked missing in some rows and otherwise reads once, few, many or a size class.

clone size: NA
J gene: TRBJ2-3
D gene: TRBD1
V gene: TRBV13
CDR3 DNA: TGTGCCAGCAGCTCCACACGACCGGGACAGGGGCTCACAGATACGCAGTATTTT
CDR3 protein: CASSSTRPGQGLTDTQYF

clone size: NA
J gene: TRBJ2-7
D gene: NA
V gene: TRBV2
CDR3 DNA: TGTGCCAGCAGCGGCGACTTTCTCGAGCAGTACTTC
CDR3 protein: CASSGDFLEQYF

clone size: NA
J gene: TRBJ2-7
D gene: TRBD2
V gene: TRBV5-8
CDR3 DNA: TGTGCCAGCACCTCGGTGGGGGGGATCTACGAGCAGTACTTC
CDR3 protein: CASTSVGGIYEQYF

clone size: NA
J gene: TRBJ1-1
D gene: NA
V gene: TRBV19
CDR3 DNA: TGTGCCAGTAGTATTGGGGCAGGGAGGACGCCTGAAGCTTTCTTT
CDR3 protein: CASSIGAGRTPEAFF

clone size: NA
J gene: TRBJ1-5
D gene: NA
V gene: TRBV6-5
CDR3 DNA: TGTGCCAGCAGTTTGGAAGGGGCAAGTCAGCCCCAGCATTTT
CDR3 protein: CASSLEGASQPQHF

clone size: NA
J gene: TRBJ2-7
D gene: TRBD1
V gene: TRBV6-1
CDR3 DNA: TGTGCCAGCAGTGAGTGGCCGGGACAGGGGGCGAGGGAGCAGTACTTC
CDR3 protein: CASSEWPGQGAREQYF

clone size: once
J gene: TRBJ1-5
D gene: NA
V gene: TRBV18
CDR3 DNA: TGTGCCAGCTCACCACTGGCGGATAATAGCAATCAGCCCCAGCATTTT
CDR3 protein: CASSPLADNSNQPQHF

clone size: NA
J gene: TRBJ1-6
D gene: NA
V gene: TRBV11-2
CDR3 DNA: TGTGCCAGCAGCATAATAACGAGCTCCTATAATTCACCCCTCCACTTT
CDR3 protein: CASSIITSSYNSPLHF

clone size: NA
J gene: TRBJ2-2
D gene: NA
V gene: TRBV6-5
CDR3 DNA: TGTGCCAGCAGTTACGCCGGCGGCAGGGCTACCGGGGAGCTGTTTTTT
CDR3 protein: CASSYAGGRATGELFF

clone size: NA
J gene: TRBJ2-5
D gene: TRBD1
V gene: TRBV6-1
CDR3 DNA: TGTGCCAGCAGTACCGGGACAGGGGATTCGGGAGAGCAGTACTTC
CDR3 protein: CASSTGTGDSGEQYF

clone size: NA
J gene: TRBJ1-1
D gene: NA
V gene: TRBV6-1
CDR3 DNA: TGTGCCAGCATAGTAACAGCAGAAGCTTTCTTT
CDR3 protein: CASIVTAEAFF

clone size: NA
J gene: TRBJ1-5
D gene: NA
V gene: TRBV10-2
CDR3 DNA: TGCGCCAGCAGGGGTCAGGGGAATCAGCCCCAGCATTTT
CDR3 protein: CASRGQGNQPQHF

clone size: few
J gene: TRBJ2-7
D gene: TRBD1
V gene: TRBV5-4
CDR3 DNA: TGTGCCAGCAGCTCTCCGGGACAGGGGACCTCCTACGAGCAGTACTTC
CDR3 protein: CASSSPGQGTSYEQYF

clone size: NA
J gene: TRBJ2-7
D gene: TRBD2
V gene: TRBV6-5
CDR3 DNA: TGTGCCAGCAGACTTAGCGGGGGGGCCTACGAGCAGTACTTC
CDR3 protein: CASRLSGGAYEQYF

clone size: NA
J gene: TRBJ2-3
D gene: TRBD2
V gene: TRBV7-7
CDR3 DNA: TGTGCCAGCAGCTTAGGGCTAGCGGGGAGCACAGATACGCAGTATTTT
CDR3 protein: CASSLGLAGSTDTQYF

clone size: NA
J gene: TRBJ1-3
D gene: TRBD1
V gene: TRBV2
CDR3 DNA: TGTGCCAGCGGGAAAATCGGACAGGGGCTTAGCGCGGGAGGAAACACCATATATTTT
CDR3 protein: CASGKIGQGLSAGGNTIYF

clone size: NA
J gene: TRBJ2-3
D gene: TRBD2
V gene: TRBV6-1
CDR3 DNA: TGTGCCAGCAGTGAACTAGCGGGGGACACAGATACGCAGTATTTT
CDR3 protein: CASSELAGDTDTQYF

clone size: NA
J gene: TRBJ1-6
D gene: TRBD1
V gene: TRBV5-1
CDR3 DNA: TGCGCCAGCAGCCTACAGGACAGGGGCATGGGGTCCTATAATTCACCCCTCCACTTT
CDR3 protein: CASSLQDRGMGSYNSPLHF

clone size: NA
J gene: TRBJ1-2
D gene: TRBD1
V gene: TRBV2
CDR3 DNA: TGTGCCAGCAGAGAGGGACAGGATAATGGCTACACCTTC
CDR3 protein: CASREGQDNGYTF

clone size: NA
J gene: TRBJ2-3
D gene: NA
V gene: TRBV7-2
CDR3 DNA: TGTGCCAGCAGCCCCGTTAGGAGCCCCGGGGCAGATACGCAGTATTTT
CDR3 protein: CASSPVRSPGADTQYF

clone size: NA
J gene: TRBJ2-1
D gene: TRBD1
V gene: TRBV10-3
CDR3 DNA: TGTGCCACAGCAGCCGACGGGACAGGGTTAGTTGAGCAGTTCTTC
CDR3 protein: CATAADGTGLVEQFF

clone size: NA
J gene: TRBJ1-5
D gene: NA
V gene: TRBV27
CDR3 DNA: TGTGCCAGCAGTTCAGACTCTCCGGTGGGTCAGCCCCAGCATTTT
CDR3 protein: CASSSDSPVGQPQHF

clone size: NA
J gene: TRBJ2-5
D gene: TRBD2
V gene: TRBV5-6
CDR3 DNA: TGTGCCAGCAGCGTAACTAGCGGGGGACCACAAGAGACCCAGTACTTC
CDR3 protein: CASSVTSGGPQETQYF

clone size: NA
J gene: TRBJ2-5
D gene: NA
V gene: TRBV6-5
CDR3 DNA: TGTGCCAGCAGTACAAGGGGGGGGACCCAGTACTTC
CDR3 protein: CASSTRGGTQYF

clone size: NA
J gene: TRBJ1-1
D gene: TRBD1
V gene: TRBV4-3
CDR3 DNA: TGCGCCAGCAGCCAAGATTTCAGGGGGCGGACTGAAGCTTTCTTT
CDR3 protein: CASSQDFRGRTEAFF